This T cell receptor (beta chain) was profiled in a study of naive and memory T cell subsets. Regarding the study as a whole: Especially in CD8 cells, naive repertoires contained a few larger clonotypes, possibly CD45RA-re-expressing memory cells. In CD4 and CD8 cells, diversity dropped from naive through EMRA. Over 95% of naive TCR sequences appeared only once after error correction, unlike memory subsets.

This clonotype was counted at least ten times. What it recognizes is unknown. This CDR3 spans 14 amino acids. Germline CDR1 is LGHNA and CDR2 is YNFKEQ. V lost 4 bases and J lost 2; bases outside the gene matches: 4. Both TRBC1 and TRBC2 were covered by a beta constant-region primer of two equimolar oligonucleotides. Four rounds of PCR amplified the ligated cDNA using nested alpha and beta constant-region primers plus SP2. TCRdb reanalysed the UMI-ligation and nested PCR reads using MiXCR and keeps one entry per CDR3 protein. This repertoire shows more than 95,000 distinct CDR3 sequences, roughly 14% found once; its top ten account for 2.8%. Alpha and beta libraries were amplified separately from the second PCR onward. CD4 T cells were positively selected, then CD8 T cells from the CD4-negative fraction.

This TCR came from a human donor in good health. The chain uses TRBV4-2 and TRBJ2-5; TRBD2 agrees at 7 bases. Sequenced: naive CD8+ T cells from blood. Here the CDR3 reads CASSPGLQQETQYF. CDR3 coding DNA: TGTGCCAGCAGCCCGGGACTACAACAAGAGACCCAGTACTTC.